This T cell receptor beta chain was sequenced for a study of blood T cell repertoires in COVID-19. This clone was seen a handful of times. Clones were sequenced by immunoSEQ multiplex PCR, and TCRdb holds only the in-frame ones, with some missing. The sample has some 300,000 clones; 88% are singletons. This clonotype originated in a woman aged 55 to 70 in a cohort exposed to, infected with or recovered from COVID-19 (not recorded which). The specimen was PBMCs or T cells enriched from blood (not recorded which).

The CDR3: CASRQTGYGETQYF. CDR3 DNA sequence: TGTGCCAGCAGGCAGACAGGGTATGGGGAGACCCAGTACTTC. The chain links TRBV2 to TRBJ2-5; 7 bases fit TRBD1. The V gene end was trimmed by 6 bases and the J gene end by 5 bases; junction bases not matched to a gene: 9. The germline CDR1 and CDR2 sequences are SNHLY and FYNNEI. The length of the CDR3 is 14 residues. The full variable domain, its missing parts supplied by reference TRBV2 and TRBJ2-5, is EPEVTQTPSHQVTQMGQEVILRCVPISNHLYFYWYRQILGQKVEFLVSFYNNEISEKSEIFDDQFSVERPDGSNFTLKIRSTKLEDSAMYFCASRQTGYGETQYFGPGTRLLVL.